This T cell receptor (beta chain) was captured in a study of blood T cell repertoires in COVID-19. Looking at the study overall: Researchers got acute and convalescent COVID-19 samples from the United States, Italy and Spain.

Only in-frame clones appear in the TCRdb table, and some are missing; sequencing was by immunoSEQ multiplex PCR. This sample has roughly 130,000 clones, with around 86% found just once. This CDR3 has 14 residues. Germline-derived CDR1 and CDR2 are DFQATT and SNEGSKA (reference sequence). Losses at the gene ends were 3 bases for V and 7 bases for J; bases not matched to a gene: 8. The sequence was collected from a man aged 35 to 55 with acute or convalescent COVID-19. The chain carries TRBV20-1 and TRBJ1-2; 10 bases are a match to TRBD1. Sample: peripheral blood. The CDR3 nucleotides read TGCAGTGCTAGTAGAATCGACAGGGGGCTTGGCTACACCTTC. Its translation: CSASRIDRGLGYTF.